Each of the 9 T cell receptor beta chains below was sequenced from the same sample in a study of T-cell reconstitution after alpha-beta-depleted transplantation in children listed by TCRdb under 2016. Library creation used PCR. The sequencer listed for this sample is Illumina HiSeq 2500. TCR library preparation used molecular barcoding, with unique molecular identifiers applied to normalize quantification of the TCRbeta repertoire. Through fastp at Q25 and MiXCR, TCRdb rebuilt clones from the public reads, retaining in-frame beta chains. Rows merge per CDR3 protein into single entries with the most common DNA and genes. Present in this sample are roughly 240,000 distinct CDR3 sequences, around 7.8% of which were seen just once. The top ten clonotypes cover just under 6.5% of the sample. The sample's treatment or condition label is to be understood as: allogeneic hematopoietic cell transplantation with graft depleted of TCRalphabeta T cells and CD19 B cells.

The specimen was PBMCs, mostly from graft donor cells, collected 180 days after TCRalphabeta/CD19-depleted stem cell transplant. Receptors originate from a male patient between 5 and 17 years old who had a stem cell transplant for acute lymphoblastic leukemia, so the T cells may come from the graft donor.

This clonotype came up many times. The chain recombines TRBV5-1 with TRBJ2-7; TRBD2 matches at 9 bases. Germline-derived CDR1 and CDR2 are SGHRS and YFSETQ. The CDR3 is 13 residues long. This CDR3 is CGSRLAATYEQYF. The CDR3 region has the DNA TGCGGATCTCGACTAGCGGCAACCTACGAGCAGTACTTC. Drawing the rest from reference TRBV5-1 and TRBJ2-7, the complete variable domain is KAGVTQTPRYLIKTRGQQVTLSCSPISGHRSVSWYQQTPGQGLQFLFEYFSETQRNKGNFPGRFSGRQFSNSRSEMNVSTLELGDSALYLCGSRLAATYEQYFGPGTRLTVT.

This clonotype was seen ten or more times. V usage is TRBV20-1 and J usage is TRBJ2-7, with a weak D call TRBD2 (6 bases). Trimming took 5 bases from V and 0 from J, leaving 11 bases between them. Germline assignment: CDR1 DFQATT and CDR2 SNEGSKA (reference sequence). CDR3 size: 13 residues. CDR3 bases: TGCAGTGCTCCCGGGAGCAGCTCCTACGAGCAGTACTTC. It is translated as CSAPGSSSYEQYF.

This clonotype came up many times. The chain is built from TRBV27 and TRBJ1-1; no definite D call. CDR1 MNHEY and CDR2 SMNVEV come from the germline V gene (reference sequence). The ends were cut back, 5 bases at V and 6 bases at J, with 16 bases in the middle. CDR3 length equals 14 residues. The CDR3 DNA reads TGTGCCAGCAGTCCAAGGGTTCTTCAAGCTGAAGCTTTCTTT. The encoded protein is CASSPRVLQAEAFF.

This clonotype was seen many times. The chain carries TRBV9 and TRBJ2-2, with 9 bases lining up with TRBD2. With V trimmed by 0 bases and J by 4 bases, 4 bases remained unmatched. Germline assignment: CDR1 SGDLS and CDR2 YYNGEE. CDR3 length equals 16 residues. CDR3 in DNA: TGTGCCAGCAGCGTAGTGGGTAGCGGGAGCACCGGGGAGCTGTTTTTT. Translated: CASSVVGSGSTGELFF.

Ten or more counts support this clonotype. The V call is TRBV5-4, the J call TRBJ2-3; 8 bases are shared with TRBD1. The CDR3 extends over 15 amino acids. J was trimmed by 1 base and V by 4 bases; bases with no gene match: 5. In germline, CDR1 is SGHNT, CDR2 YYREEE (reference sequence). The CDR3 bases are TGTGCCAGCAGCAAAACAGGGGGAGGCACAGATACGCAGTATTTT. This gives the protein CASSKTGGGTDTQYF.

This clonotype was detected ten times or more. The rearrangement joins TRBV27 to TRBJ1-4, with D possibly matching TRBD1 (5 bases). V lost 6 bases to trimming and J lost 2 bases, with 19 bases between them. Germline lookup yields CDR1 MNHEY and CDR2 SMNVEV (reference sequence). There are 17 residues in the CDR3. The CDR3 region has the DNA TGTGCCAGCAGCCGGTCGAATTCAGGGAGGACTAATGAAAAACTGTTTTTT. Translating it yields CASSRSNSGRTNEKLFF.

The chain carries TRBV27 and TRBJ2-1, with TRBD1 as a possible D gene (6 bases). Between the trimmed V and J ends, which lost 5 bases and 6 bases, there was a span of 11 bases. Per germline, CDR1 MNHEY and CDR2 SMNVEV (reference sequence). The CDR3 covers 13 residues. The CDR3 DNA is TGTGCCAGCAGTCGGGACAACCTCAATGAGCAGTTCTTC. Amino acids: CASSRDNLNEQFF.

This clonotype was counted at least ten times. This chain links TRBV18 with TRBJ1-4; D uncertain. The CDR3 has 16 amino acids. Looked up from germline, CDR1 is KGHSH and CDR2 is LQKENI. Trimming took off 0 bases at V and 0 bases at J, with 8 bases between the two ends. Written as DNA, the CDR3 is TGTGCCAGCTCACCACCTAGCTCTGCAACTAATGAAAAACTGTTTTTT. Translating gives CASSPPSSATNEKLFF.

This clonotype has just one count. A much larger clone is a single base away; this may be a read error. The chain uses TRBV20-1 and TRBJ2-7, with 8 nucleotides matching TRBD1. Germline V gene lookup returns CDR1 DFQATT and CDR2 SNEGSKA (reference sequence). This CDR3 is 14 amino acids long. The CDR3 nucleotides are TGCAGTGCGGCCTGGACAGGGACCTCCTACGGGCAGTACTTC. It encodes CSAAWTGTSYGQYF.